In its sample, the clone carrying this TCR beta chain was seen a few times. Its specificity is not known. The source of the sample is a study of CD8 T cells in ankylosing spondylitis. Study results and limitations: Characteristic of ankylosing spondylitis blood, it appeared, was a TCR beta motif comprising about 8 highly homologous variants.

The V gene's germline CDR1 is SGHDN and CDR2 FVKESK. The CDR3 runs to 14 residues. V lost 0 bases and J lost 7, with 12 bases in between. Using its own MiXCR run on the 5' RACE reads, TCRdb lists one record per CDR3 protein. Of fewer than 450,000 distinct CDR3 sequences listed, under 20% are singletons. The chain has TRBV14 and TRBJ1-2; D remains ambiguous. Input material: blood, either unsorted or a sorted T cell fraction (not recorded which). The source of this sequence is a male donor with ankylosing spondylitis. CDR3 DNA: TGTGCCAGCAGCCAAGATCGACGGCAGTTTGGCTACACCTTC. Its protein product is CASSQDRRQFGYTF.